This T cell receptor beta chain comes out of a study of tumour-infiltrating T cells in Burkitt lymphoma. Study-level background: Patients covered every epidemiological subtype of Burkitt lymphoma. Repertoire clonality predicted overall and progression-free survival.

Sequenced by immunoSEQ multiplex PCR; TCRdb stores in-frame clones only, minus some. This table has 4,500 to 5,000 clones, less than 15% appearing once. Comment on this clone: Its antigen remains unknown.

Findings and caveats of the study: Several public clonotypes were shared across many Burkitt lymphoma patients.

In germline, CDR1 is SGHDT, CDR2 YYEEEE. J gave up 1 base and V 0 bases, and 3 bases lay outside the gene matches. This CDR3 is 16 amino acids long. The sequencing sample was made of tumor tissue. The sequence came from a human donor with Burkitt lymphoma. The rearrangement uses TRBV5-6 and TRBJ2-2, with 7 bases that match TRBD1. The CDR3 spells CASSLATGVNTGELFF. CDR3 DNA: TGTGCCAGCAGCTTGGCCACAGGGGTGAACACCGGGGAGCTGTTTTTT.